This record looks at one T cell receptor (beta chain) sequence and its context. Profiled with immunoSEQ multiplex PCR; TCRdb holds only in-frame clones, not every one. The profile shows 500,000 to 650,000 clones, around three quarters of them singletons. This entry is derived from a study of shared clonotypes between healthy human individuals. V lost 3 bases and J lost 11; bases outside the gene matches: 9. Germline V gives CDR1 SEHNR, CDR2 FQNEAQ (reference sequence). The CDR3 is 14 residues long. The chain combines TRBV7-9 with TRBJ2-1, with 8 positions matching TRBD2. This TCR was recovered from a woman between 35 and 50 years old in good health. Some clones in this sample may be carry-over from other donors' samples. Sequencing input: PBMCs. CDR3: CASSFNSGSSKQFF. CDR3 in DNA: TGTGCCAGCAGCTTCAACAGCGGGAGTAGTAAGCAGTTCTTC.